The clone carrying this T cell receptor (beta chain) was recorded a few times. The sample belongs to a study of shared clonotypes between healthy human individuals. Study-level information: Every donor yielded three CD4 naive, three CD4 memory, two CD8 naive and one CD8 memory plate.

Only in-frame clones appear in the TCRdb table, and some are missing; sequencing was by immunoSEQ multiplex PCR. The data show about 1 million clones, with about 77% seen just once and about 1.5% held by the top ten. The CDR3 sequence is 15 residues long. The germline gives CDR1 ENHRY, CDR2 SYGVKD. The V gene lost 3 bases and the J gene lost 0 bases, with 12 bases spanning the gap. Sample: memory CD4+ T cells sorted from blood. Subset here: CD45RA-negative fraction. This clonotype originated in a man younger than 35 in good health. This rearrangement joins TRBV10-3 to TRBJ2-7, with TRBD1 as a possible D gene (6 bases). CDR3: CAISDHTTGSYEQYF. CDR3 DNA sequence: TGTGCCATCAGTGACCATACGACAGGCTCCTACGAGCAGTACTTC.